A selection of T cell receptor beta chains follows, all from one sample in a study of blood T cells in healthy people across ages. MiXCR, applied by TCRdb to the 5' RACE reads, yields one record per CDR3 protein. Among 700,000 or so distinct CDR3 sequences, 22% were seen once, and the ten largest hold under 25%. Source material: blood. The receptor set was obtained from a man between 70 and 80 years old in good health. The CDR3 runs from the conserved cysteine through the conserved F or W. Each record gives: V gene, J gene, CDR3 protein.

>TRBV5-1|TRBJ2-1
CASRVGLAGQAEQFF
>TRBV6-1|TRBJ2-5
CATYPGHTGAETQYF
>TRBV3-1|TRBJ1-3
CASSQPGTVPGNTIYF
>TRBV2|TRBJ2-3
CASSERWYPSTDTQYF
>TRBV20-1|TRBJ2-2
CSAVGPRVGTGELFF
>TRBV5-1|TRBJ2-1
CASSLDREQFF
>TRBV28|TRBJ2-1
CASRFVRGWGEQFF
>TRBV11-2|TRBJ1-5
CASSFGMGGQPQHF
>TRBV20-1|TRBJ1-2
CSATGYGYTF
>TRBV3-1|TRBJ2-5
CASSQDNSVGETQYF
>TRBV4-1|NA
CASSQDLGEAYEQYF
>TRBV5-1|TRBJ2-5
CASSWTRASETQYF
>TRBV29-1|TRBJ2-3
CSVSQAGGGTQYF
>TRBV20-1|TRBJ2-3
CSAREGDRDTDTQYF
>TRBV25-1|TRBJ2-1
CASSEFVAGGDNEQFF
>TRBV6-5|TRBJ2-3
CASSSRAKDTQYF
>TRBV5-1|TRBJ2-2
CASTYTGELFF